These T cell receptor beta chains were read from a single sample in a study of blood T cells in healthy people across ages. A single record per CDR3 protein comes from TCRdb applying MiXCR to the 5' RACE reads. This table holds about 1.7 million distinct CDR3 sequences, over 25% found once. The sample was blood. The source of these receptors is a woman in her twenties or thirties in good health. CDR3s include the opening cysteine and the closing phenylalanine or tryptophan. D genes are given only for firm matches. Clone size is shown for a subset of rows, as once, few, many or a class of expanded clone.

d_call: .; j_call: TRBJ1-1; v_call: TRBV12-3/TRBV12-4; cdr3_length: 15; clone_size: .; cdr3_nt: TGTGCCAGCAGTTTTGGGTTGGGGGCAACCACTGAAGCTTTCTTT; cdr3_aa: CASSFGLGATTEAFF
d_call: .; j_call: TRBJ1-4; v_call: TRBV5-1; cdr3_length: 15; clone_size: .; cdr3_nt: TGCGCCAGCAGCTTGGAGACGGTAGAGTTGGAAAAACTGTTTTTT; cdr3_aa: CASSLETVELEKLFF
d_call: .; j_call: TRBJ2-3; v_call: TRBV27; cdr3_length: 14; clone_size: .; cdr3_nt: TGTGTCAGCAGTCTCGGGGTGGGCGAGCGTACGCAGTATTTT; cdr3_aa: CVSSLGVGERTQYF
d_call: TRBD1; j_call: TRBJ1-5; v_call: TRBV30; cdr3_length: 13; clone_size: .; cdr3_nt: TGTGCCTGGGGACAGGGGTACAATCAGCCCCAGCATTTT; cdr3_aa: CAWGQGYNQPQHF
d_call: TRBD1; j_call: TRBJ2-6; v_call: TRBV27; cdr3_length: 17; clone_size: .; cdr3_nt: TGTGCCAGCAGTTTAGGGACAGGGGGGGCAGGGGCCAACGTCCTGACTTTC; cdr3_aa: CASSLGTGGAGANVLTF
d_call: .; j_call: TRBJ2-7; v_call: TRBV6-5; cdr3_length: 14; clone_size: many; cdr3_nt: TGTGCCAGCAGACCCGGGACCGCTACCTACGAGCAGTACTTC; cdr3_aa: CASRPGTATYEQYF
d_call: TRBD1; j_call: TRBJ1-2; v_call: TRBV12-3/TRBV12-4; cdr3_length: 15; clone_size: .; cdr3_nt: TGTGCCAGCAGTTTAACCCGACAGGGGGCTAATGGCTACACCTTC; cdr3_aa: CASSLTRQGANGYTF
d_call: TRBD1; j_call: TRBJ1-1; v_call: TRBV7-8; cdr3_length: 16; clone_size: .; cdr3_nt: TGTGCCAGCAGCTTATGGGCGGGACAGTCGAACACTGAAGCTTTCTTT; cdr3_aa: CASSLWAGQSNTEAFF
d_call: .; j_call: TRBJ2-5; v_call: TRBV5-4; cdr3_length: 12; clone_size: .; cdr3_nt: TGTGCCAGCAGCAAGGACGAAGCGACCCAGTACTTC; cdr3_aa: CASSKDEATQYF
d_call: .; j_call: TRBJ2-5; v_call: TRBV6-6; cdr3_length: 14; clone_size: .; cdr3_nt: TGTGCCAGCAGTTCCCCTGGGGGGTTGAAGGAGCAGTACTTC; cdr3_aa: CASSSPGGLKEQYF
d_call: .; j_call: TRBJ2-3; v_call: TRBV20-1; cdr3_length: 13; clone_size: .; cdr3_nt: TGCAGTGCTAGACTAGGGAACACAGATACGCAGTATTTT; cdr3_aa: CSARLGNTDTQYF
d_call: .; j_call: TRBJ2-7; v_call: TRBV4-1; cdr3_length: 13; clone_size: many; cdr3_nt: TGCGCCAGCAGCCAAGCAGGGAGGTACGAGCAGTACTTC; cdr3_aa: CASSQAGRYEQYF
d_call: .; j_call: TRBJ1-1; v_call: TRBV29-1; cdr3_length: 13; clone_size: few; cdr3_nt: TGCAGCGTCGGCGGACGGTTGAACACTGAAGCTTTCTTT; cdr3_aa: CSVGGRLNTEAFF
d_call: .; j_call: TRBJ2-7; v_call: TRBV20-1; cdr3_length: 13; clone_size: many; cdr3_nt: TGCAGTGCTAGAGATAGGAACACCTACGAGCAGTACTTC; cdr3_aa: CSARDRNTYEQYF
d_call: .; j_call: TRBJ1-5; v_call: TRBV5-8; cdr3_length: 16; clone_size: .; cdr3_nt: TGTGCCAGCAGCTTGGGGCAGGGAACGAGCAATCAGCCCCAGCATTTT; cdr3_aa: CASSLGQGTSNQPQHF
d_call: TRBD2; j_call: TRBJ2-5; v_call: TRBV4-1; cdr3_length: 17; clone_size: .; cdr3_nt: TGCGCCAGCAGCCAAGATTGGACTAGCGGGGTACAAGAGACCCAGTACTTC; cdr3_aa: CASSQDWTSGVQETQYF
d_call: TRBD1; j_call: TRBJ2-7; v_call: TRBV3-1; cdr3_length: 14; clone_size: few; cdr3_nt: TGTGCCAGCAGCCGACAGGGGAATGCCTACGAGCAGTACTTC; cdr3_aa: CASSRQGNAYEQYF
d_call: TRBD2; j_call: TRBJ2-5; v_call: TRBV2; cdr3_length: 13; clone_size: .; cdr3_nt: TGTGCCAGCAAAGGGACTACCCAAGAGACCCAGTACTTC; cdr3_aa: CASKGTTQETQYF